This is a list of T cell receptor beta chains from one sample in a study of blood T cells in healthy people across ages. TCRdb ran MiXCR on the 5' RACE reads and lists one entry per CDR3 protein. The sample has approximately 1.5 million distinct CDR3 sequences, 40% to 45% seen once. Specimen: blood. All receptors come from a woman between 18 and 30 years old in good health. Each CDR3 is given with its conserved first and last residue. The order of the fields is CDR3 protein, CDR3 DNA, D gene, clone size, V gene, J gene. D genes are given only for firm matches. The size of a clone is reported for some rows only, either as once, few or many, or as a class for expanded clones.

CASSEFSYNEQFF	TGTGCCAGCAGTGAGTTCAGCTACAATGAGCAGTTCTTC	.	.	TRBV6-1	TRBJ2-1
CASSQDYSGSGAETQYF	TGCGCCAGCAGCCAAGATTATTCCGGGAGTGGGGCAGAGACCCAGTACTTC	.	many	TRBV4-3	TRBJ2-5
CSARRSSTPTDTQYF	TGCAGTGCTAGACGGTCTAGCACCCCCACAGATACGCAGTATTTT	.	few	TRBV20-1	TRBJ2-3
CASSYSLDFYEQYF	TGTGCCAGCAGTTACTCCCTAGACTTCTACGAGCAGTACTTC	.	few	TRBV6-2/TRBV6-3	TRBJ2-7
CASRGGGSAHYGYTF	TGTGCCAGCAGAGGAGGGGGCAGCGCCCACTATGGCTACACCTTC	TRBD1	.	TRBV6-1	TRBJ1-2
CASSLGSGDTHEQYF	TGTGCCAGCAGCTTAGGATCGGGTGATACCCACGAGCAGTACTTC	.	.	TRBV7-9	TRBJ2-7
CASSLAVWREEYEQYF	TGTGCTAGCAGCTTAGCTGTCTGGCGGGAGGAATACGAGCAGTACTTC	TRBD2	few	TRBV7-7	TRBJ2-7
CASSYMGTGSNYNSPLHF	TGTGCCAGCAGTTATATGGGGACAGGGTCAAATTATAATTCACCCCTCCACTTT	TRBD1	few	TRBV6-5	TRBJ1-6
CASSQVQGSNEKLFF	TGCGCCAGCAGCCAAGTACAGGGGTCTAATGAAAAACTGTTTTTT	TRBD1	.	TRBV4-3	TRBJ1-4
CASQGLNTEAFF	TGTGCCAGCCAAGGTCTGAACACTGAAGCTTTCTTT	.	once	TRBV16	TRBJ1-1
CASSNPGSINQPQHF	TGTGCCAGCAGCAACCCGGGATCTATCAATCAGCCCCAGCATTTT	.	.	TRBV6-2/TRBV6-3	TRBJ1-5
CATSGPDEQYF	TGTGCCACCAGCGGACCGGACGAGCAGTACTTC	.	.	TRBV6-5	TRBJ2-7
CAISGQGPPYGYTF	TGTGCCATCAGTGGTCAGGGACCCCCCTATGGCTACACCTTC	.	few	TRBV10-3	TRBJ1-2
CARGTRATDAQYF	TGCGCCCGCGGGACTAGGGCCACAGATGCGCAGTATTTT	TRBD2	.	TRBV5-1	TRBJ2-3
CASSPGQGATKNIQYF	TGTGCCAGCTCACCGGGACAGGGGGCGACCAAAAACATTCAGTACTTC	TRBD1	few	TRBV18	TRBJ2-4
CARAVGGTDTQYF	TGTGCAAGGGCAGTCGGGGGCACAGATACGCAGTATTTT	.	.	TRBV2	TRBJ2-3
CASSRQVEDNEQFF	TGTGCCAGCAGTCGACAGGTGGAGGACAATGAGCAGTTCTTC	.	.	TRBV27	TRBJ2-1
CATRLDTVGTDTQYF	TGTGCCACCCGTCTTGATACGGTAGGCACAGATACGCAGTATTTT	.	.	TRBV10-3	TRBJ2-3
CATSREAGKYEQYF	TGTGCCACCAGCAGAGAGGCAGGGAAATACGAGCAGTACTTC	.	many	TRBV15	TRBJ2-7
CSARSEGLADTQYF	TGCAGTGCTAGGAGCGAGGGGTTGGCAGATACGCAGTATTTT	.	few	TRBV20-1	TRBJ2-3
CASSSHRYSGDTQYF	TGTGCCAGCAGTTCACACCGATACAGTGGGGATACGCAGTATTTT	.	few	TRBV27	TRBJ2-3
CASTLAGETQYF	TGCGCCAGCACACTAGCGGGAGAGACCCAGTACTTC	TRBD2	.	TRBV10-1	TRBJ2-5
CASTGLVNEQYF	TGTGCCAGCACCGGACTCGTGAATGAGCAGTACTTC	.	.	TRBV2	TRBJ2-7
CSGGQGGDEQFF	TGCAGTGGGGGACAGGGTGGGGATGAGCAGTTCTTC	TRBD1	.	TRBV20-1	TRBJ2-1
CASSQVGTPNQETQYF	TGTGCCAGCAGCCAAGTCGGGACACCAAACCAAGAGACCCAGTACTTC	.	many	TRBV3-1	TRBJ2-5
CASSVEIAADTQYF	TGTGCCAGCAGCGTAGAGATAGCGGCAGATACGCAGTATTTT	.	.	TRBV9	TRBJ2-3
CASSLGVRTTNEQFF	TGTGCCAGCAGCTTAGGTGTCCGGACTACCAATGAGCAGTTCTTC	.	.	TRBV7-2	TRBJ2-1
CASSSGLAGYKQFF	TGTGCTAGCAGCTCGGGACTAGCGGGTTACAAGCAGTTCTTC	TRBD2	.	TRBV7-7	TRBJ2-1
CSSSGDYNEQFF	TGCAGCAGTAGCGGGGATTACAATGAGCAGTTCTTC	TRBD2	few	TRBV29-1	TRBJ2-1
CASSRTGANTGELFF	TGTGCCAGCAGCCGGACAGGGGCGAACACCGGGGAGCTGTTTTTT	TRBD1	.	TRBV4-2	TRBJ2-2
CASSPMGGIYNERYF	TGTGCCAGCAGCCCCATGGGGGGGATCTACAATGAGCGGTACTTC	TRBD2	.	TRBV7-9	TRBJ2-1
CSARDRDKHTYNEQFF	TGCAGTGCTAGAGATCGGGACAAACATACCTACAATGAGCAGTTCTTC	.	.	TRBV20-1	TRBJ2-1
CASSQTGGPGEQYF	TGCGCCAGCAGCCAAACGGGAGGGCCCGGTGAGCAGTACTTC	TRBD2	few	TRBV4-1	TRBJ2-5
CASSLERQTGANVPTF	TGCGCCAGCAGCTTGGAGAGACAAACCGGGGCCAACGTCCCGACTTTC	.	.	TRBV5-1	TRBJ2-6
CASNLKNSNTGELFF	TGTGCCAGCAACTTGAAGAACAGTAACACCGGGGAGCTGTTTTTT	.	.	TRBV7-2	TRBJ2-2
CASSLAGAARNEQFF	TGTGCCAGCAGTCTGGCAGGGGCTGCGAGAAATGAGCAGTTCTTC	.	.	TRBV12-3/TRBV12-4	TRBJ2-1
CASSWPSSGGPRNEQFF	TGTGCCAGCAGCTGGCCCTCTAGCGGGGGGCCCCGGAATGAGCAGTTCTTC	TRBD2	.	TRBV7-2	TRBJ2-1
CASSQTTGEQFF	TGCGCCAGCAGCCAAACGACTGGTGAGCAGTTCTTC	.	.	TRBV4-3	TRBJ2-1
CASSLGLLAGGPYSYNEQFF	TGTGCCAGCAGTCTAGGATTGCTAGCGGGAGGACCTTACTCCTACAATGAGCAGTTCTTC	TRBD2	.	TRBV14	TRBJ2-1
CASSFDMDTEAFF	TGTGCCAGCAGTTTTGATATGGACACTGAAGCTTTCTTT	.	.	TRBV12-3/TRBV12-4	TRBJ1-1
CASRSTGGTEAFF	TGTGCCAGCAGATCTACAGGGGGCACTGAAGCTTTCTTT	TRBD1	.	TRBV7-9	TRBJ1-1
CSARAPSGGAECNEQFF	TGCAGTGCTAGAGCGCCTAGCGGGGGGGCCGAATGCAATGAGCAGTTCTTC	TRBD2	.	TRBV20-1	TRBJ2-1
CASSDVTGSPTEAFF	TGTGCCAGCAGTGACGTGACAGGGAGTCCCACTGAAGCTTTCTTT	TRBD1	.	TRBV25-1	TRBJ1-1
CASSYRPPYEQYF	TGTGCCAGTTCCTACAGGCCACCCTACGAGCAGTACTTC	.	once	TRBV28	TRBJ2-7